This T cell receptor beta chain was sequenced during a study of shared clonotypes between healthy human individuals. The naive CD8 population came from CD45RO-negative cells selected for CCR7, without terminally differentiated effector memory CD45RA+ cells. Repertoires were generated with immunoSEQ multiplex PCR, while TCRdb's copy carries only in-frame clones and drops some. This table has some 2.1 million clones, 80% to 95% appearing once. The sequence derives from a man between 18 and 29 years old in good health. Some clones in this sample may be carry-over from other donors' samples. Sequenced: naive CD8+ T cells from PBMCs.

CDR3 loop: CASSFMGQNLGEQYF. The DNA for the CDR3 is TGTGCCAGCAGCTTTATGGGACAAAATTTAGGCGAGCAGTACTTC. V is TRBV7-6 and J is TRBJ2-7; tentative D call: TRBD1 (6 bases). Deletions cut 3 bases from V and 6 bases from J, with 18 bases between. Germline loops: CDR1 SGHVS, CDR2 FNYEAQ. The length of the CDR3 is 15 residues.